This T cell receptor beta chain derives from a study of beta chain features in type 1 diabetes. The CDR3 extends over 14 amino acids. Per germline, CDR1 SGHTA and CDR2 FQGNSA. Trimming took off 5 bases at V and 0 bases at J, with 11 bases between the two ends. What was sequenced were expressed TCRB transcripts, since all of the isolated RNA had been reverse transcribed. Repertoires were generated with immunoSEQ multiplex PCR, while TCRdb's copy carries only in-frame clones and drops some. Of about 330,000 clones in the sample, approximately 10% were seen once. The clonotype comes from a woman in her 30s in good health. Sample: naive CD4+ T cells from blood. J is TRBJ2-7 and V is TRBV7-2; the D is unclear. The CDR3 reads CASSPEESSYEQYF. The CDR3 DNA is TGTGCCAGCAGCCCAGAGGAGTCCTCCTACGAGCAGTACTTC. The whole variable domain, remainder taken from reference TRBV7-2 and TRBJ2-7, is GAGVSQSPSNKVTEKGKDVELRCDPISGHTALYWYRQSLGQGLEFLIYFQGNSAPDKSGLPSDRFSAERTGGSVSTLTIQRTQQEDSAVYLCASSPEESSYEQYFGPGTRLTVT.